The 20 T cell receptor beta chains reported below all come from one sample, sequenced in a study of molecular identifiers for immune sequencing clone quantification. In TCRdb, the PCR reads were re-called with MiXCR into one record per CDR3 protein. The sample includes about 320,000 distinct CDR3 sequences, 24% of them seen just once. The sequencing sample was made of naive CD8+ T cells from blood, with Jurkat cell RNA spiked in. The subset denotes: FACS-sorted CD8+CD4-CCR7+CD45RA+ naive T cells. The source of these receptors is a human donor in good health. Some libraries in this study had Jurkat cell RNA spiked in.

The chain couples TRBV5-5 to TRBJ2-3; 9 nucleotides agree with TRBD2. Germline loops: CDR1 SGHKS, CDR2 YYEKEE (reference sequence). The V segment lost 7 bases and the J segment 3 bases; nucleotides outside the gene matches: 12. This CDR3 region has 16 residues. The CDR3 reads CASSSGDLLKTDTQYF. DNA of the CDR3: TGTGCCAGCTCTAGCGGGGACCTCCTAAAGACAGATACGCAGTATTTT. Drawing the rest from reference TRBV5-5 and TRBJ2-3, the complete variable domain is DAGVTQSPTHLIKTRGQQVTLRCSPISGHKSVSWYQQVLGQGPQFIFQYYEKEERGRGNFPDRFSARQFPNYSSELNVNALLLGDSALYLCASSSGDLLKTDTQYFGPGTRLTVL.

This clonotype came up many times. V is TRBV6-5 and J is TRBJ1-1, with 9 bases aligning to TRBD1. Germline CDR1 MNHEY, CDR2 SVGAGI. Trimming removed 8 bases from V and 4 bases from J; junction bases left unmatched: 2. The CDR3 has 12 residues. The CDR3 protein is CASRTGATEAFF. CDR3 DNA: TGTGCCAGCCGGACAGGGGCCACTGAAGCTTTCTTT.

This chain joins TRBV19 and TRBJ2-7; the D is unclear. The germline gives CDR1 LNHDA, CDR2 SQIVND (reference sequence). The CDR3 is made up of 16 amino acids. The germline V and J ends were trimmed by 3 bases and 3 bases, with 18 bases remaining between them. CDR3 region: CASSMSPGRIDYEQYF. The CDR3 nucleotides are TGTGCCAGTAGTATGTCGCCGGGCCGGATAGACTACGAGCAGTACTTC. The complete variable domain, with remaining parts taken from reference TRBV19 and TRBJ2-7, reads DGGITQSPKYLFRKEGQNVTLSCEQNLNHDAMYWYRQDPGQGLRLIYYSQIVNDFQKGDIAEGYSVSREKKESFPLTVTSAQKNPTAFYLCASSMSPGRIDYEQYFGPGTRLTVT.

V usage is TRBV19 and J usage is TRBJ2-3, with 12 bases matching TRBD1. The J segment lost 4 bases and the V segment lost 4 bases, leaving 6 bases of the junction unmatched. Germline CDR1 is LNHDA and CDR2 is SQIVND (reference sequence). The length of the CDR3 is 16 residues. The CDR3 DNA follows: TGTGCCAGTAGTAACCGGGACAGGGGGCGCGCAGATACGCAGTATTTT. Residues: CASSNRDRGRADTQYF.

This clonotype was counted only a few times. The CDR3 region is CASSKGTDELEKLFF. The CDR3 DNA follows: TGTGCCAGCAGCAAAGGTACAGACGAGCTTGAAAAACTGTTTTTT. The gene calls are TRBV7-9 and TRBJ1-4; D is unresolved. V dropped 5 bases and J dropped 7 bases, with 17 bases sitting between them. Germline loops: CDR1 SEHNR, CDR2 FQNEAQ (reference sequence). The CDR3 loop spans 15 amino acids. Supplemented by reference TRBV7-9 and TRBJ1-4, the full variable domain reads DTGVSQNPRHKITKRGQNVTFRCDPISEHNRLYWYRQTLGQGPEFLTYFQNEAQLEKSRLLSDRFSAERPKGSFSTLEIQRTEQGDSAMYLCASSKGTDELEKLFFGSGTQLSVL.

As concerns this clonotype: This may be a read error: a much more frequent sequence differs by one nucleotide. Given the absence of the conserved phenylalanine or tryptophan at the CDR3 end, a read error is likely. The chain is built from TRBV4-1 and TRBJ2-1; weak D call: TRBD1 (5 bases). Germline CDR1 and CDR2: MGHRA and YSYEKL. The CDR3 loop spans 13 amino acids. V was trimmed by 1 base and J by 10 bases, leaving 11 bases between them. The CDR3 spells CASSQASRAEQFL. CDR3 nucleotides: TGCGCCAGCAGCCAAGCGAGCAGGGCCGAGCAGTTCCTC.

Of note for this clonotype: Being one base from a much bigger clone, this may be a read error. The chain recombines TRBV12-3 or TRBV12-4 with TRBJ2-3, with D possibly being TRBD1 (5 bases). CDR3 length equals 15 residues. V shed 4 bases and J shed 2 bases, with 13 bases lying between them. Written as DNA, the CDR3 is TGTGCCAGCAGTTATCACAGGATGACCACAGATACGCAGTATTTT. It yields the protein CASSYHRMTTDTQYF.

This clonotype has a handful of counts. This chain uses TRBV7-9 with TRBJ2-7, with 8 bases matching TRBD1. This CDR3 contains 14 residues. V was pared by 5 bases and J by 2 bases, with 5 bases of the junction left unmatched. Germline V lookup: CDR1 SEHNR, CDR2 FQNEAQ (reference sequence). The CDR3 DNA is TGTGCCAGCAGCCGGACAGGGTTGGCCTACGAGCAGTACTTC. Translated, it gives CASSRTGLAYEQYF.

This clonotype was counted at least ten times. V and J are TRBV7-2 and TRBJ1-2; D remains ambiguous. Germline values: CDR1 SGHTA, CDR2 FQGNSA. Trimming took off 2 bases at V and 2 bases at J, with 6 bases between the two ends. This CDR3 has 13 amino acids. The CDR3 DNA sequence: TGTGCCAGCAGCTTATACAAGAACTATGGCTACACCTTC. Its translation is CASSLYKNYGYTF.

Note on this clonotype: An end of the junction does not agree with germline; a read error may underlie this. V gene TRBV11-1 combines with J gene TRBJ2-6; TRBD1 matches at 9 bases. Germline CDR1 is SGHAT and CDR2 is FQDESV (reference sequence). This CDR3 region has 17 residues. The DNA for the CDR3 is TGTGCCAGCAGCTCGGACAGGGGAAGCTCTGGGGCCAACGTCCTGCCTTTC. Translating gives CASSSDRGSSGANVLPF.

The table lists this clonotype with many counts. The gene calls are TRBV4-3 and TRBJ1-1, with no clear D. CDR1 LGHNA and CDR2 YSLEER come from the germline V gene. CDR3 length: 15 amino acids. V shed 4 bases and J shed 5 bases, with 17 bases lying between them. The CDR3: CASSLTLGLRTEAFF. CDR3 bases: TGCGCCAGCAGCCTTACGCTAGGGCTGCGGACTGAAGCTTTCTTT.

To note about this clonotype: A much larger clone sits a single nucleotide away, making a read error possible. Lacking the conserved final phenylalanine or tryptophan, this CDR3 likely reflects a read error. This sequence joins TRBV7-8 and TRBJ2-1, with 7 nucleotides matching TRBD1. CDR3 length equals 13 residues. The junction had 7 bases not matched to a gene; V was cut back by 4 bases and J by 10 bases. CDR1 is SGHVS and CDR2 is FQNEAQ in the germline V gene. The CDR3 is CASSSDRVTEQFS. In DNA, the CDR3 is TGTGCCAGCAGCTCCGACAGGGTAACGGAGCAGTTCTCC.

This clonotype was recorded at least ten times. The V and J genes are TRBV7-9 and TRBJ2-3; either TRBD1 or TRBD2 may fit D (6 bases each). The germline gives CDR1 SEHNR, CDR2 FQNEAQ (reference sequence). This CDR3 has 14 amino acids. The germline V and J ends were trimmed by 1 base and 3 bases, with 8 bases remaining between them. CDR3 bases: TGTGCCAGCAGCTTAGTAGGGGGGACAGATACGCAGTATTTT. It yields the protein CASSLVGGTDTQYF.

In this sample, this clonotype turned up many times. The rearrangement joins TRBV6-1 to TRBJ2-5; D not resolved. Looked up from germline, CDR1 is MNHNS and CDR2 is SASEGT. The CDR3 length is 11 residues. Trimming removed 1 base at V and 7 bases at J, with 4 bases between. The CDR3 is CASSEDWTQYF. CDR3 in DNA: TGTGCCAGCAGTGAAGATTGGACCCAGTACTTC.

This clonotype was seen at least ten times. The DNA for the CDR3 is TGCGCCAGCAGCCTGCTAGCGGGAGGGCTCGGAGATACGCAGTATTTT. It encodes CASSLLAGGLGDTQYF. The chain employs TRBV5-1 and TRBJ2-3; 12 nucleotides agree with TRBD2. Germline V lookup: CDR1 SGHRS, CDR2 YFSETQ. The ends lost 4 bases at V and 5 bases at J; junction bases unmatched: 8. There are 16 residues in the CDR3.

In its sample, this clonotype was seen many times. The genes are TRBV7-2 and TRBJ1-1; a possible D gene is TRBD1 (5 bases). The CDR3 length is 16 residues. The V gene's germline CDR1 is SGHTA and CDR2 FQGNSA. Trimming removed 0 bases at V and 4 bases at J, with 15 bases between. The CDR3 protein is CASSLAGVVGSTEAFF. CDR3 sequence (DNA): TGTGCCAGCAGCTTAGCAGGGGTGGTGGGTTCCACTGAAGCTTTCTTT.

This clonotype appeared a few times. The chain is built from TRBV19 and TRBJ1-5; the D is unclear. The germline gives CDR1 LNHDA, CDR2 SQIVND (reference sequence). The CDR3 spans 12 residues. The V and J ends lost 5 bases and 7 bases respectively, with 9 bases between them. Here the CDR3 DNA reads TGTGCCAGTAGTTATGGACTACAGCCCCAGCATTTT. Residues: CASSYGLQPQHF.

To note about this clonotype: Since a much larger clone is just one base distant, this may be a read error. This is likely a read error, given that the CDR3 carries no conserved phenylalanine or tryptophan at its end. The V and J genes are TRBV6-5 and TRBJ2-7, with 12 bases lining up with TRBD1. Trimming at V came to 6 bases and at J to 5 bases, leaving 5 bases not matched to a gene. The CDR3 sequence is 14 residues long. Per the germline V gene, CDR1 is MNHEY and CDR2 is SVGAGI. The CDR3 reads CASSGTGGVHEQYS. The CDR3 coding sequence is TGTGCCAGCAGCGGGACAGGGGGCGTCCACGAGCAGTACTCC.

The CDR3 reads CASSPPGASQPQHF. The DNA for the CDR3 is TGTGCCAGCAGCCCCCCTGGGGCAAGTCAGCCCCAGCATTTT. The chain joins TRBV7-9 to TRBJ1-5; D possibly corresponds to TRBD1 (5 bases). Germline V gene sequence: CDR1 SEHNR, CDR2 FQNEAQ (reference sequence). V was shortened by 5 bases and J by 6 bases, with 14 bases between the two germline ends. The CDR3 is 14 residues long.

In its sample, this clonotype was seen once. A much larger clone lies a single base off, so this may be a read error. The gene calls are TRBV7-9 and TRBJ1-4; no reliable D call. The CDR3 covers 13 residues. Looked up from germline, CDR1 is SEHNR and CDR2 is FQNEAQ (reference sequence). This chain's CDR3 is CASSLFSDERLFF. CDR3 coding DNA: TGTGCCAGCAGCTTATTTTCTGATGAAAGACTGTTTTTT.